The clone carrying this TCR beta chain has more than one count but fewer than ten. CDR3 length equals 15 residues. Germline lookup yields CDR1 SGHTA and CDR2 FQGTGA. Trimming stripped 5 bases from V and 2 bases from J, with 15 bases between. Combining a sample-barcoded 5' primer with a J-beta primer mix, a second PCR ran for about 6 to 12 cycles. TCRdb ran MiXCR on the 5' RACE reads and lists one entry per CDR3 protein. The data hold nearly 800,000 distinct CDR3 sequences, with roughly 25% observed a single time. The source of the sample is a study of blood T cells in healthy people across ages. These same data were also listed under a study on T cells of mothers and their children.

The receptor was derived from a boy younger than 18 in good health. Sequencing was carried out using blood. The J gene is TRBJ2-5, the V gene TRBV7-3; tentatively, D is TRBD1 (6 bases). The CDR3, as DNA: TGTGCCAGCAGCCCTCACTCAGGACAGCAAGAGACCCAGTACTTC. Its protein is CASSPHSGQQETQYF.